This T cell receptor (beta chain) was identified in a study of shared clonotypes between healthy human individuals. The CDR3 has 15 amino acids. Per germline, CDR1 SGHNT and CDR2 YYREEE (reference sequence). V was pared by 2 bases and J by 0 bases, with 3 bases of the junction left unmatched. The naive CD8 subset, CD45RO-negative cells positively selected for CCR7, excluded terminally differentiated effector memory CD45RA+ cells. The data were produced by immunoSEQ multiplex PCR, yet TCRdb's version contains in-frame clones alone and is incomplete. Here the sample spans about 2 million clones, less than 95% being singletons.

The material sequenced was naive CD8+ T cells sorted from blood. The TCR sequence derives from a man between 18 and 35 years old in good health. J is TRBJ2-7 and V is TRBV5-4, with 9 bases lining up with TRBD1. This CDR3 reads CASSFPTGGSYEQYF. CDR3 sequence (DNA): TGTGCCAGCAGCTTCCCGACAGGGGGCTCCTACGAGCAGTACTTC.